This TCR beta chain came from a study of blood T cell repertoires in COVID-19. Here immunoSEQ multiplex PCR was the method, and the copy in TCRdb shows in-frame clones only, minus some. The sample has more than 300,000 clones, roughly 90% seen once. This CDR3 spans 16 amino acids. Germline loops: CDR1 SGHTA, CDR2 FQGNSA. V was cut by 3 bases and J by 4 bases, with 17 bases left in between. Seattle cases were enrolled at active infection and followed longitudinally. Specimen: peripheral blood. This chain links TRBV7-2 with TRBJ2-3; possible D gene TRBD2, 7 bases. The TCR originated in a woman in her seventies with COVID-19, enrolled during active disease. This CDR3 is CASSFQVGGRADTQYF. The CDR3 DNA reads as TGTGCCAGCAGCTTCCAGGTGGGGGGGCGGGCAGATACGCAGTATTTT. Together with reference TRBV7-2 and TRBJ2-3, the CDR3 gives the full variable domain: GAGVSQSPSNKVTEKGKDVELRCDPISGHTALYWYRQSLGQGLEFLIYFQGNSAPDKSGLPSDRFSAERTGGSVSTLTIQRTQQEDSAVYLCASSFQVGGRADTQYFGPGTRLTVL.